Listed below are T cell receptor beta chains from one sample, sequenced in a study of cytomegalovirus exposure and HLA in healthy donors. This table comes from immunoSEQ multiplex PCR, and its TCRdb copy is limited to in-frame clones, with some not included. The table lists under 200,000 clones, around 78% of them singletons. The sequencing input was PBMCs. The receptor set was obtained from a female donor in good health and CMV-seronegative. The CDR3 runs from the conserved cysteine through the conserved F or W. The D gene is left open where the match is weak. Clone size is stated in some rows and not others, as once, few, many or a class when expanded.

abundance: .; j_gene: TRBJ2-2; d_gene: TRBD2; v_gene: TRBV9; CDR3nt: TGTGCCAGCAGCGTGGGAGGACTAGCGAACACCGGGGAGCTGTTTTTT; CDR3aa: CASSVGGLANTGELFF
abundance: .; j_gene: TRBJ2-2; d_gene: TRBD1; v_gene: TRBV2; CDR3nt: TGTGCCAGCAGTCTTGGACAGGACACCGGGGAGCTGTTTTTT; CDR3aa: CASSLGQDTGELFF
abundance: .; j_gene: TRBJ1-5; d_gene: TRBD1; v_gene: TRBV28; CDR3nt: TGTGCCACCCGACAGGGGCCGAGCAATCAGCCCCAGCATTTT; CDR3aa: CATRQGPSNQPQHF
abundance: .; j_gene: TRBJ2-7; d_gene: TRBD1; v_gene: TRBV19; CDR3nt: TGTGCCAGTAGTATTGGACAGGCCAACTACGAGCAGTACTTC; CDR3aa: CASSIGQANYEQYF
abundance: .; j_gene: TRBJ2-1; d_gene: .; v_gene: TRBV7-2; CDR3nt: TGTGCCAGCAGCTCCAGCGCTTCCTACAATGAGCAGTTCTTC; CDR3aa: CASSSSASYNEQFF
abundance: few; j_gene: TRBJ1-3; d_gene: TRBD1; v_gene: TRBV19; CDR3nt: TGTGCCAGTCGGGACAGGGGGTACTCTGGAAACACCATATATTTT; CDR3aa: CASRDRGYSGNTIYF
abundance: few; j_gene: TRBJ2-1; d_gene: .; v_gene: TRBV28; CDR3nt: TGTGCCAGCATAAGCTCGTCCTACAATGAGCAGTTCTTC; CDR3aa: CASISSSYNEQFF
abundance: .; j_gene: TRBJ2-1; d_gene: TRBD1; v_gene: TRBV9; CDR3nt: TGTGCCAGCAGCACTTGGGACAGAACCCTGGAGCAGTTCTTC; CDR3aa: CASSTWDRTLEQFF
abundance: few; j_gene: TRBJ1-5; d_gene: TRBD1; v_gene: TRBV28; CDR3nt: TGTGCCAGCAGCGGGACAGGGGGAGAGGGACCCTATAGCAATCAGCCCCAGCATTTT; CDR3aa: CASSGTGGEGPYSNQPQHF
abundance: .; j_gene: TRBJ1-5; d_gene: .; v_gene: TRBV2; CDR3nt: TGTGCCAGCAGCAGGTCGGATCCCAATCAGCCCCAGCATTTT; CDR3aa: CASSRSDPNQPQHF
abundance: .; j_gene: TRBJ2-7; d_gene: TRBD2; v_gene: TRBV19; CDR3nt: TGTGCCAGTAGTTCTTGGGGGGGAAGCTCCTACGAGCAGTACTTC; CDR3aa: CASSSWGGSSYEQYF
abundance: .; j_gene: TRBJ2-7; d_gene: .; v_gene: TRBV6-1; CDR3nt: TGTGCCAGCAGTGAATGGAGTATGACCAGCTACGAGCAGTACTTC; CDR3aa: CASSEWSMTSYEQYF
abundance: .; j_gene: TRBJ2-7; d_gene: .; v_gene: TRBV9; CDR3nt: TGTGCCAGCAGCGTAGAAGGAGGGTTTCTTTACGAGCAGTACTTC; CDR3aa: CASSVEGGFLYEQYF
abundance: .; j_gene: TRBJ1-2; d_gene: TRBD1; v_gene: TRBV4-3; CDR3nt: TGCGCCAGCAGCCACTACCCGACCGGGACAGGGAACGGCTACACCTTC; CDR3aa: CASSHYPTGTGNGYTF
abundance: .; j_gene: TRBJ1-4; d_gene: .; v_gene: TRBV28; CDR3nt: TGTGCCAGCTATGGGGGGGGTGAGGAAAAACTGTTTTTT; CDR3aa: CASYGGGEEKLFF
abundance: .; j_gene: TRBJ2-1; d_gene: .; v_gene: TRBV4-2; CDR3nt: TGTGCCAGCAGCCCGACCGGGACTGGAAGCTCCTACAATGAGCAGTTCTTC; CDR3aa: CASSPTGTGSSYNEQFF
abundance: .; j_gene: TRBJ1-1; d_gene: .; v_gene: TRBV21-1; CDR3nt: TGTGCCAGCAGCATACAGCCGGGACAGGGCCGAGGAGGGGTGAACACTGAAGCTTTCTTT; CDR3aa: CASSIQPGQGRGGVNTEAFF
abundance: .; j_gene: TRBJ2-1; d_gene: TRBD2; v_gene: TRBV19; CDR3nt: TGTGCCAGTAGCCACTGGACTAGCGGGACAAGGAGCTCCTACAATGAGCAGTTCTTC; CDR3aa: CASSHWTSGTRSSYNEQFF
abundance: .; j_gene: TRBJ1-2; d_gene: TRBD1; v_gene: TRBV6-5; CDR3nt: TGTGCCGCCGGGGGACAGGGGAACTATGGCTACACCTTC; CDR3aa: CAAGGQGNYGYTF
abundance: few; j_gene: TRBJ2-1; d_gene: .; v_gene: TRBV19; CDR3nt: TGTGCCAGTAGTATTGGTTCCCAGTTCAATGAGCAGTTCTTC; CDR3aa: CASSIGSQFNEQFF